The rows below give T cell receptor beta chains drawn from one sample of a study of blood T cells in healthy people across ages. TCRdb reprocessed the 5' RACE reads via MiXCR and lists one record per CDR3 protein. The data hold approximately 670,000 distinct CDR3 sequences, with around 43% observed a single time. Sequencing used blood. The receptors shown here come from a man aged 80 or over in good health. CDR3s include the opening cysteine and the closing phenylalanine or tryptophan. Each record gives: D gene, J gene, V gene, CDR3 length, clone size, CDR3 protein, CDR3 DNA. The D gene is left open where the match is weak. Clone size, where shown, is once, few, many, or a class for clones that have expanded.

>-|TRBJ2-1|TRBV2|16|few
CASSEDRPPAPNEQFF
TGTGCCAGCAGTGAAGACAGGCCGCCGGCCCCCAATGAGCAGTTCTTC
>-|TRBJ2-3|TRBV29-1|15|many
CSVEGRRDSADTQYF
TGCAGCGTTGAAGGAAGGCGTGACAGCGCAGATACGCAGTATTTT
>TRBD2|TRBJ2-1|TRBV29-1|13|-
CSTSDYSYNEQFF
TGCAGCACTAGCGACTACTCCTACAATGAGCAGTTCTTC
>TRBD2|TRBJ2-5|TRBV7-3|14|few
CASSAGLAGGKQYF
TGTGCCAGCAGCGCGGGACTAGCGGGAGGGAAGCAGTACTTC
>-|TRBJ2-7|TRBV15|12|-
CATSSQGNEQYF
TGTGCCACCAGCAGCCAGGGAAACGAGCAGTACTTC
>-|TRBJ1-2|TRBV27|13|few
CASSVDRDYGYTF
TGTGCCAGCAGTGTAGACCGAGACTATGGCTACACCTTC
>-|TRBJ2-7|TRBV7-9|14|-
CASSLGVQPNEQYF
TGTGCCAGCAGCTTAGGGGTTCAGCCCAACGAGCAGTACTTC
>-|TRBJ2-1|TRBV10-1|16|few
CASSERVGSSYNEQFF
TGCGCCAGCAGTGAACGAGTCGGGAGCTCCTACAATGAGCAGTTCTTC
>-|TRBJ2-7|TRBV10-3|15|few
CAISEGRVGYYEQYF
TGTGCCATCAGTGAAGGCAGGGTGGGATACTACGAGCAGTACTTC
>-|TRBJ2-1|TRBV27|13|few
CASSIGPYNEQFF
TGTGCCAGCTCCATCGGACCCTACAATGAGCAGTTCTTC
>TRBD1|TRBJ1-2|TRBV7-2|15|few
CASSLGGTGGYGYTF
TGTGCCAGCAGCTTAGGGGGGACAGGGGGATATGGCTACACCTTC
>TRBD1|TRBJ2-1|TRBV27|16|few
CASSGDREASYNEQFF
TGTGCCAGCAGTGGGGACAGGGAGGCCTCCTACAATGAGCAGTTCTTC
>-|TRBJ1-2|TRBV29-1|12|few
CSVVIGNYGYTF
TGCAGCGTTGTAATAGGGAACTATGGCTACACCTTC
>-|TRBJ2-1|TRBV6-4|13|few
CASSDQGLNEQFF
TGTGCCAGCAGTGACCAGGGTTTGAATGAGCAGTTCTTC
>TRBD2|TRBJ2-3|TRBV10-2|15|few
CASRTAGGAADTQYF
TGCGCCAGCAGAACAGCGGGAGGGGCGGCAGATACGCAGTATTTT
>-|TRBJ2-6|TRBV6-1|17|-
CASSRDGGTAGANVLTF
TGTGCCAGCAGTCGCGACGGGGGCACTGCTGGGGCCAACGTCCTGACTTTC
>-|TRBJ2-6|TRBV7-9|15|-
CASSLHSSGANVLTF
TGTGCCAGCAGCTTACACAGCTCTGGGGCCAACGTCCTGACTTTC
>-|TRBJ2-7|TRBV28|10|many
CATFFYEQYF
TGTGCCACCTTCTTCTACGAGCAGTACTTC
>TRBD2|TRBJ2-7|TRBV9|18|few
CASSVAPSGQPGTYEQYF
TGTGCCAGCAGCGTAGCTCCTAGCGGCCAGCCTGGAACCTACGAGCAGTACTTC
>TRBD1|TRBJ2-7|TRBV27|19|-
CASSLSLGQGRPSSYEQYF
TGTGCCAGCAGTCTAAGTTTGGGACAGGGTAGGCCTAGCTCCTACGAGCAGTACTTC
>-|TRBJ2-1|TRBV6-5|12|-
CASRTSRSEQFF
TGTGCCAGCAGAACCAGCCGAAGTGAGCAGTTCTTC
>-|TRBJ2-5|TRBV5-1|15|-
CASSLEGTRQETRYF
TGCGCCAGCAGCTTGGAAGGGACCCGTCAAGAGACCCGGTACTTC
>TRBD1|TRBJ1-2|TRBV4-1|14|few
CASSQEGTGVGYTF
TGCGCCAGCAGCCAAGAAGGGACAGGGGTTGGCTACACCTTC
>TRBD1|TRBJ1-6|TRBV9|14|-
CASSGRQGNSPLHF
TGTGCCAGCAGTGGAAGACAGGGAAATTCACCCCTCCACTTT
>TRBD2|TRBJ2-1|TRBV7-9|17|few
CASSLRGVTSGPFVQFF
TGTGCCAGCAGCTTAAGGGGGGTGACTAGCGGGCCATTCGTGCAGTTCTTC
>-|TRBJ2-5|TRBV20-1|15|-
CSARPDRPGQETQYF
TGCAGTGCTAGACCCGACAGGCCTGGGCAAGAGACCCAGTACTTC
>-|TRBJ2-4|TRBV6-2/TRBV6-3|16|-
CASSPRDLIEENIQYF
TGTGCCAGCAGCCCTCGAGACTTAATTGAGGAAAACATTCAGTACTTC